Shown below are 18 T cell receptor beta chains from a single sample sequenced in a study of STAT5B mutations in CD4+ large granular lymphocyte leukemia. Here immunoSEQ multiplex PCR was the method, and the copy in TCRdb shows in-frame clones only, minus some. Of tens of thousands of clones listed, 74% were seen once; the top ten hold less than 10%. Sequenced sample: CD4+ T cells from blood buffy coats. The receptors were gathered from a human donor in good health.

The genes are TRBV28 and TRBJ2-5; 7 bases line up with TRBD1. The V segment lost 5 bases and the J segment 3 bases; nucleotides outside the gene matches: 15. The CDR3 contains 17 residues. CDR1 is MDHEN, CDR2 SYDVKM, per germline. As DNA, the CDR3 is TGTGCCAGCAGTCTCAACTTTGCCGGGACAGCTAAAGAGACCCAGTACTTC. Encoded protein: CASSLNFAGTAKETQYF.

The V gene is TRBV28, the J gene TRBJ1-5, with 8 nucleotides matching TRBD1. Germline CDR1 MDHEN, CDR2 SYDVKM. This CDR3 is 15 amino acids long. V was pared by 1 base and J by 8 bases, with 7 bases of the junction left unmatched. CDR3 nucleotides: TGTGCCAGCAGTTTATCCACAGGGGGGCTCGAGCCCCAGCATTTT. Its protein is CASSLSTGGLEPQHF.

V gene TRBV10-3 combines with J gene TRBJ2-3; the D gene could be TRBD1 or TRBD2 (5 bases each). The germline V gene encodes CDR1 ENHRY and CDR2 SYGVKD. CDR3 length: 17 residues. Trimming left V 0 bases short and J 5 bases short, with 18 bases between. The CDR3 DNA reads TGTGCCATCAGTGAGTCAAGAGGGGTGAGGGGAGAAGATACGCAGTATTTT. It is translated as CAISESRGVRGEDTQYF.

The rearrangement joins TRBV27 to TRBJ1-2; 7 positions match TRBD1. Per germline, CDR1 MNHEY and CDR2 SMNVEV (reference sequence). The CDR3 contains 16 residues. Unmatched junction bases numbered 9, after V lost 0 bases and J lost 5 bases. CDR3 amino acids: CASSLSPTGTAYGYTF. The CDR3 DNA reads TGTGCCAGCAGTTTATCCCCTACCGGGACAGCTTATGGCTACACCTTC.

The CDR3 DNA reads TGTGCCAGCAGTTTAGCTTTCTTGGGTCCCACCCATGGCTACACCTTC. Protein sequence: CASSLAFLGPTHGYTF. V is TRBV27 and J is TRBJ1-2; no definite D call. Trimming stripped 2 bases from V and 6 bases from J, with 19 bases between. Germline CDR1 and CDR2: MNHEY and SMNVEV (reference sequence). This CDR3 is 16 amino acids long.

The V gene is TRBV6-1, the J gene TRBJ2-1, with D hard to call. The germline CDR1 and CDR2 sequences are MNHNS and SASEGT. The germline V and J ends were trimmed by 4 bases and 6 bases, with 19 bases remaining between them. This CDR3 contains 16 residues. CDR3 sequence: CASSGRTDWGGNEQFF. The CDR3 DNA follows: TGTGCCAGCAGTGGCCGGACCGATTGGGGTGGCAATGAGCAGTTCTTC.

As concerns this clone: An end of the junction differs from the germline gene, which may be a read error. CDR3 loop: CASSFRGNNEQFF. The CDR3 coding sequence is TGTGCTAGCAGCTTTCGCGGTAACAATGAGCAGTTCTTC. The genes are TRBV7-7 and TRBJ2-1; D gene unclear. The CDR3 runs to 13 residues. Germline V gene sequence: CDR1 SSHAT, CDR2 FNYEAQ (reference sequence).

The count of this clone is one. The rearrangement joins TRBV29-1 to TRBJ1-5, with a tentative D call TRBD1 (6 bases). V lost 6 bases and J lost 0, with 9 bases in between. The CDR3 spans 13 residues. Germline V gives CDR1 SQVTM, CDR2 ANQGSEA. Here the CDR3 reads CSVRDNSNQPQHF. The CDR3 DNA follows: TGCAGCGTCCGGGACAATAGCAATCAGCCCCAGCATTTT.

This sequence joins TRBV19 and TRBJ1-2; 9 bases line up with TRBD1. Germline CDR1 LNHDA, CDR2 SQIVND (reference sequence). J gave up 7 bases and V 5 bases, and 8 bases lay outside the gene matches. The CDR3 is 14 amino acids. The CDR3: CASSSQQGALGYTF. In DNA, the CDR3 is TGTGCCAGTAGTTCACAACAGGGGGCGCTTGGCTACACCTTC.

CDR3 nucleotide sequence: TGTGCCAGCAGTCCGGGACTGAAGCAGGGACTCCCCTACGAGCAGTACTTC. This sequence encodes CASSPGLKQGLPYEQYF. V gene TRBV27 combines with J gene TRBJ2-7; a possible D gene is TRBD2 (6 bases). CDR1 is MNHEY and CDR2 is SMNVEV in the germline V gene (reference sequence). CDR3 length: 17 amino acids. With 5 bases removed from V and 2 bases from J, the gap between germline ends came to 22 bases.

The chain joins TRBV2 to TRBJ2-2, with 12 nucleotides matching TRBD2. The CDR3 is 16 residues long. Looked up from germline, CDR1 is SNHLY and CDR2 is FYNNEI. The trim removed 5 bases at V and 6 bases at J, leaving 7 bases unmatched. The CDR3 DNA is TGTGCCAGCAGTTCTAGCGGGGGGGCTATTCCCGGGGAGCTGTTTTTT. This gives the protein CASSSSGGAIPGELFF.

The chain joins TRBV13 to TRBJ2-3, with a possible D match to TRBD1 (5 bases). Trimming pared 3 bases from V and 6 bases from J, leaving 10 bases between. This CDR3 is 13 amino acids long. Germline-derived CDR1 and CDR2 are PRHDT and FYEKMQ (reference sequence). The CDR3: CASSFPRVDTQYF. Here the CDR3 DNA reads TGTGCCAGCAGCTTTCCCAGGGTGGATACGCAGTATTTT.

The V and J genes are TRBV7-9 and TRBJ1-2, with D unclear. Germline CDR1 SEHNR, CDR2 FQNEAQ (reference sequence). Trimming stripped 3 bases from V and 8 bases from J, with 13 bases between. The CDR3 has 13 residues. In nucleotides, the CDR3 is TGTGCCAGCAGCTTCGGGGAGTCGGGAGGCTACACCTTC. It specifies CASSFGESGGYTF.

The chain couples TRBV14 to TRBJ2-2; D is possibly TRBD2 (6 bases). CDR3 size: 16 residues. Germline values: CDR1 SGHDN, CDR2 FVKESK. The V end lost 4 bases, the J end lost 1 base, and 13 bases lay between the germline ends. CDR3 sequence (DNA): TGTGCCAGCAGCCGCGGGAAAGGGGTGAACACCGGGGAGCTGTTTTTT. It translates to CASSRGKGVNTGELFF. Variable domain in full (rest from reference TRBV14 and TRBJ2-2): EAGVTQFPSHSVIEKGQTVTLRCDPISGHDNLYWYRRVMGKEIKFLLHFVKESKQDESGMPNNRFLAERTGGTYSTLKVQPAELEDSGVYFCASSRGKGVNTGELFFGEGSRLTVL.

The chain combines TRBV28 with TRBJ2-3; 13 bases map to TRBD2. The J segment lost 2 bases and the V segment lost 3 bases, leaving 2 bases of the junction unmatched. The CDR3 runs 16 residues. Germline V gene lookup returns CDR1 MDHEN and CDR2 SYDVKM. The CDR3 coding sequence is TGTGCCAGCAGTTTCGGACTAGCGGGGGTCACAGATACGCAGTATTTT. This encodes CASSFGLAGVTDTQYF.

V is TRBV9 and J is TRBJ1-5, with 7 bases identical to TRBD1. The CDR3 extends over 15 amino acids. Germline CDR1 is SGDLS and CDR2 is YYNGEE. Trimming took 4 bases from V and 2 from J; bases not matched to a gene: 6. Here the CDR3 reads CASSKDGQGNQPQHF. In nucleotides, the CDR3 is TGTGCCAGCAGCAAAGACGGACAGGGCAATCAGCCCCAGCATTTT.

The sample holds one count of this clone. The CDR3 sequence: CASNDLGGNQPQHF. The CDR3 region has the DNA TGTGCCAGCAACGACCTCGGGGGCAATCAGCCCCAGCATTTT. This sequence joins TRBV28 and TRBJ1-5; the D is unclear. Deletions cut 7 bases from V and 2 bases from J, with 12 bases between. Germline V CDR1 and CDR2: MDHEN, SYDVKM. This CDR3 has 14 amino acids.

J is TRBJ1-4 and V is TRBV19, with 7 bases lining up with TRBD1. This CDR3 spans 14 amino acids. V trimming: 3 bases; J trimming: 4 bases; junction bases outside the gene matches: 2. Germline V gene lookup returns CDR1 LNHDA and CDR2 SQIVND (reference sequence). CDR3 DNA sequence: TGTGCCAGTAGTATGGGGGACAGTAATGAAAAACTGTTTTTT. Its translation is CASSMGDSNEKLFF.